These 12 T cell receptor beta chains were all obtained from the same sample, sequenced in a study of cytomegalovirus exposure and HLA in healthy donors. The PCR ran on 60 Vbeta and 13 Jbeta primers. Sequencing used immunoSEQ multiplex PCR; TCRdb keeps in-frame clones, though not all of them. The table shows roughly 120,000 clones, with about three quarters occurring only once. Sequencing was carried out using PBMCs. The receptors originated from a human donor in good health.

The gene calls are TRBV5-4 and TRBJ1-2, with 8 bases lining up with TRBD1. Trimming at V came to 2 bases and at J to 6 bases, leaving 3 bases not matched to a gene. Germline loops: CDR1 SGHNT, CDR2 YYREEE (reference sequence). This CDR3 contains 13 residues. The CDR3 spells CASSFRGRDGYTF. The CDR3 DNA is TGTGCCAGCAGCTTCAGGGGGCGAGATGGCTACACCTTC.

The chain is built from TRBV6-5 and TRBJ1-2; tentatively, D is TRBD1 (6 bases). From germline, CDR1 is MNHEY and CDR2 SVGAGI. The ends were cut back, 5 bases at V and 2 bases at J, with 15 bases in the middle. The CDR3 extends over 15 amino acids. The CDR3 bases are TGTGCCAGCAGTACGGACAGCGCACCGAACTATGGCTACACCTTC. Translating gives CASSTDSAPNYGYTF.

There are a few counts of this clone. V usage is TRBV7-8 and J usage is TRBJ1-3; D call uncertain. Trimming left V 2 bases short and J 8 bases short, with 7 bases between. The CDR3 is made up of 12 amino acids. Germline CDR1 is SGHVS and CDR2 is FQNEAQ. CDR3 DNA: TGTGCCAGCAGCTTAAGCACAGACACCATATATTTT. This codes for CASSLSTDTIYF. The full variable domain, in which reference TRBV7-8 and TRBJ1-3 provide the parts outside the CDR3, is GAGVSQSPRYKVAKRGQDVALRCDPISGHVSLFWYQQALGQGPEFLTYFQNEAQLDKSGLPSDRFFAERPEGSVSTLKIQRTQQEDSAVYLCASSLSTDTIYFGEGSWLTVV.

This clone was counted a few times. The V gene is TRBV5-6, the J gene TRBJ1-4, with unresolved D. The CDR3 length is 12 residues. Germline CDR1 SGHDT, CDR2 YYEEEE. Trimming pared 1 base from V and 7 bases from J, leaving 5 bases between. The CDR3 here is CASSLFSEKLFF. The CDR3 DNA is TGTGCCAGCAGCTTGTTTAGTGAAAAACTGTTTTTT.

This chain connects TRBV15 to TRBJ2-1; 9 nucleotides agree with TRBD2. The CDR3 loop spans 18 amino acids. Trimming cost V 1 base and J 6 bases; bases outside gene matches: 13. Germline V gene data show CDR1 as LNHNV and CDR2 as YYDKDF (reference sequence). The CDR3 region has the DNA TGTGCCACCAGCAGAGGCGGCAGCGGGCGGGGGGGACGCAATGAGCAGTTCTTC. Protein product: CATSRGGSGRGGRNEQFF.

This chain joins TRBV6-6 and TRBJ1-5, with D tentatively TRBD1 (5 bases). Germline CDR1 is MNHNY and CDR2 is SVGAGI (reference sequence). The CDR3 loop spans 13 amino acids. V was trimmed by 6 bases and J by 7 bases, leaving 13 bases between them. Written as DNA, the CDR3 is TGTGCCAGCAGCATGGGGGGGGTCCAGCCCCAGCATTTT. Amino acids: CASSMGGVQPQHF.

The rearrangement links TRBV6-5 to TRBJ2-2, with 10 positions matching TRBD2. The CDR3 covers 14 residues. V shed 8 bases and J 5 bases; nucleotides not matched to a gene: 5. The germline CDR1 and CDR2 sequences are MNHEY and SVGAGI. In DNA form, the CDR3 reads TGTGCCAGCCGTGGGACTAGCGAGACCGGGGAGCTGTTTTTT. Its protein is CASRGTSETGELFF.

This chain links TRBV14 with TRBJ1-3, with TRBD1 matching over 8 bases. Trimming removed 5 bases from V and 2 bases from J; junction bases left unmatched: 17. The germline CDR1 and CDR2 sequences are SGHDN and FVKESK. CDR3 length: 19 residues. CDR3 bases: TGTGCCAGCAGCTCCGGGGCAGGGGGCTGGCAAGCTGCTGGAAACACCATATATTTT. As protein: CASSSGAGGWQAAGNTIYF.

This chain links TRBV7-2 with TRBJ1-5; 8 positions agree with TRBD1. There are 15 residues in the CDR3. J lost 6 bases, V lost 5 bases, and 9 bases had no gene match. The germline CDR1 and CDR2 sequences are SGHTA and FQGNSA. For the CDR3, the DNA is TGTGCCAGCAGCACCGGACAGGGTCAAGGTCAGCCCCAGCATTTT. This translates into CASSTGQGQGQPQHF.

This clone showed up just once. Here the CDR3 DNA reads TGTGCCAGCAGTGCAACCGCCAGCTCCTACGAGCAGTACTTC. Translating gives CASSATASSYEQYF. The gene calls are TRBV2 and TRBJ2-7; the D is unclear. The CDR3 loop spans 14 amino acids. Germline lookup yields CDR1 SNHLY and CDR2 FYNNEI. The V end was cut by 4 bases, the J end by 0 bases, with 10 bases between. Filled out from reference TRBV2 and TRBJ2-7, the complete variable domain reads EPEVTQTPSHQVTQMGQEVILRCVPISNHLYFYWYRQILGQKVEFLVSFYNNEISEKSEIFDDQFSVERPDGSNFTLKIRSTKLEDSAMYFCASSATASSYEQYFGPGTRLTVT.

This clone was found a few times. The CDR3 loop reads CASSAGQGSWAQHF. CDR3 nucleotides: TGTGCCAGCAGTGCCGGACAGGGCAGTTGGGCCCAGCATTTT. V and J are TRBV2 and TRBJ1-5; 8 bases are a match to TRBD1. V lost 4 bases to trimming and J lost 11 bases; unmatched junction nucleotides: 10. Germline V lookup: CDR1 SNHLY, CDR2 FYNNEI. CDR3 length: 14 residues.

This chain links TRBV9 with TRBJ1-3; possible D gene TRBD1, 6 bases. The CDR3 is made up of 14 amino acids. V was pared by 5 bases and J by 1 base, with 10 bases between. Looked up from germline, CDR1 is SGDLS and CDR2 is YYNGEE. CDR3 sequence reads: CASSITGSGNTIYF. DNA of the CDR3: TGTGCCAGCAGTATCACAGGGTCTGGAAACACCATATATTTT. Supplemented by reference TRBV9 and TRBJ1-3, the full variable domain reads DSGVTQTPKHLITATGQRVTLRCSPRSGDLSVYWYQQSLDQGLQFLIQYYNGEERAKGNILERFSAQQFPDLHSELNLSSLELGDSALYFCASSITGSGNTIYFGEGSWLTVV.